This entry is about one T cell receptor (beta chain). V trimming: 7 bases; J trimming: 8 bases; junction bases outside the gene matches: 10. This CDR3 has 14 amino acids. Germline lookup yields CDR1 SEHNR and CDR2 FQNEAQ (reference sequence). The source of the sample is a study of control samples from healthy donors and cancer patients. The method was immunoSEQ multiplex PCR; TCRdb's version includes in-frame clones alone and lacks a portion of them. The sample has under 200,000 clones, around 90% seen once. The sequence derives from a woman in her twenties or thirties in good health. The sample taken for sequencing was blood. The chain recombines TRBV7-9 with TRBJ1-4; 7 positions match TRBD1. The CDR3 sequence: CASTADREAEKLFF. The CDR3 coding sequence is TGTGCCAGCACCGCCGACAGGGAGGCGGAAAAACTGTTTTTT.